These T cell receptor beta chains were read from a single sample in a study of HIV-infected children after antiretroviral therapy interruption. MiXCR, applied by TCRdb to the 3' RACE reads, yields one record per CDR3 protein. The sample comprises fewer than 100,000 distinct CDR3 sequences, less than 7% of which are singletons, and around 1.1% rests with the top ten. The specimen was CD45RA+ CD4+ T cells from PBMCs, pooled from several time points, collected from a donor given antiretroviral therapy, either interrupted or continuous. The receptors derive from a pool of human donors with HIV. The CDR3 runs from the conserved cysteine through the conserved F or W. The D gene is left open where the match is weak.

d_call: NA
j_call: TRBJ2-2
v_call: TRBV25-1
cdr3_aa: CASSAKVELFF

d_call: NA
j_call: TRBJ2-6
v_call: TRBV3-1
cdr3_aa: CASRRTAGANVLTF

d_call: TRBD1
j_call: TRBJ1-1
v_call: TRBV11-2
cdr3_aa: CASSFRQGRSTEAFF

d_call: NA
j_call: TRBJ1-1
v_call: TRBV23-1
cdr3_aa: CASTYSRTGDTEAFF

d_call: TRBD1
j_call: TRBJ2-1
v_call: TRBV5-5
cdr3_aa: CASRTLKDRGLGEQFF

d_call: NA
j_call: TRBJ1-1
v_call: TRBV7-6
cdr3_aa: CASSSQMNTEAFF

d_call: TRBD1
j_call: TRBJ1-1
v_call: TRBV29-1
cdr3_aa: CSVVSSGTGSAFF

d_call: TRBD2
j_call: TRBJ2-3
v_call: TRBV12-3/TRBV12-4
cdr3_aa: CASSLTSGGADTQYF

d_call: NA
j_call: TRBJ2-3
v_call: TRBV7-9
cdr3_aa: CASPHDGGPSTDTQYF

d_call: NA
j_call: TRBJ2-1
v_call: TRBV7-3
cdr3_aa: CASSLTEAGGYGEQFF

d_call: NA
j_call: TRBJ1-5
v_call: TRBV12-3/TRBV12-4
cdr3_aa: CASRSTASQPQHF

d_call: NA
j_call: TRBJ1-1
v_call: TRBV7-2
cdr3_aa: CASSFFQRNTEAFF

d_call: NA
j_call: TRBJ1-2
v_call: TRBV5-1
cdr3_aa: CASSLAPGPDYGYTF

d_call: TRBD2
j_call: TRBJ2-1
v_call: TRBV19
cdr3_aa: CASSKSPPGFALGLADYNEQFF

d_call: NA
j_call: TRBJ2-1
v_call: TRBV12-1
cdr3_aa: CASSHYTGYSYNEQFF

d_call: TRBD1
j_call: TRBJ1-2
v_call: TRBV28
cdr3_aa: CASSWPPGTGDNYGYTF

d_call: NA
j_call: TRBJ1-1
v_call: TRBV6-4
cdr3_aa: CASGLRNTEAFF

d_call: NA
j_call: TRBJ1-4
v_call: TRBV15
cdr3_aa: CATAPNIGEKLFF

d_call: NA
j_call: TRBJ1-3
v_call: TRBV5-1
cdr3_aa: CASSFQGGTGNTIYF

d_call: TRBD1
j_call: TRBJ2-3
v_call: TRBV24-1
cdr3_aa: CATSDAGTGALPSTDTQYF

d_call: NA
j_call: TRBJ1-5
v_call: TRBV12-3/TRBV12-4
cdr3_aa: CASRVVGLNQPQHF

d_call: TRBD2
j_call: TRBJ2-7
v_call: TRBV25-1
cdr3_aa: CASRAPGLGGKYSYEQYF

d_call: NA
j_call: TRBJ2-5
v_call: TRBV19
cdr3_aa: CASTPGQIGETQYF